This is a list of T cell receptor beta chains from one sample in a study of T-cell reconstitution after alpha-beta-depleted transplantation in children. TCRdb used MiXCR to reprocess the PCR reads, holding one entry per CDR3 protein. The sample carries approximately 110,000 distinct CDR3 sequences, 10% recorded once. The input for sequencing was PBMCs, taken before TCRalphabeta/CD19-depleted stem cell transplant. The source is a boy aged 2 to 10 with acute lymphoblastic leukemia, due to receive a stem cell transplant. CDR3s include the opening cysteine and the closing phenylalanine or tryptophan. Each record gives: J gene, D gene, clone size, V gene, CDR3 protein, CDR3 DNA. The D gene is left open where the match is weak. Expanded clones are given a class, and other clones once, few, many or no size at all.

>TRBJ2-5|.|.|TRBV20-1
CSASTGAAKVSETQYF
TGCAGTGCCTCCACTGGGGCAGCTAAAGTGAGTGAGACCCAGTACTTC
>TRBJ1-2|.|few|TRBV6-1
CASSPTGRDGYGYTF
TGTGCCAGCAGCCCCACCGGCCGGGACGGATATGGCTACACCTTC
>TRBJ2-7|.|.|TRBV2
CASSKRHGLYEQYF
TGTGCCAGCAGTAAAAGGCACGGCCTCTACGAGCAGTACTTC
>TRBJ2-1|TRBD2|few|TRBV11-1
CASSLGLAGELFSSYNEQFF
TGTGCCAGCAGCTTAGGCCTAGCGGGAGAGTTATTTAGCTCCTACAATGAGCAGTTCTTC
>TRBJ2-7|TRBD1|.|TRBV6-1
CASRGTVTYEQYF
TGTGCCAGCAGAGGGACAGTAACCTACGAGCAGTACTTC
>TRBJ2-1|TRBD2|.|TRBV9
CASSSNPKGLAGVNRNEQFF
TGTGCCAGCAGCTCAAACCCCAAGGGACTAGCGGGAGTTAATCGGAATGAGCAGTTCTTC
>TRBJ2-5|.|few|TRBV20-1
CSARFGVMPQETQYF
TGCAGTGCTAGGTTTGGAGTAATGCCACAAGAGACCCAGTACTTC
>TRBJ1-1|TRBD1|.|TRBV11-2
CASSYSTGDTEAFF
TGTGCCAGCAGCTATAGTACAGGGGACACTGAAGCTTTCTTT
>TRBJ2-3|TRBD1|many|TRBV7-2
CASSPRTGPADTQYF
TGTGCCAGCAGCCCGCGGACAGGGCCCGCAGATACGCAGTATTTT
>TRBJ2-2|TRBD2|few|TRBV6-4
CASSSGSTGELFF
TGTGCCAGCAGTAGCGGGAGCACCGGGGAGCTGTTTTTT
>TRBJ2-7|TRBD2|few|TRBV3-1
CASSQDLLAGGPKYSSSYEQYF
TGTGCCAGCAGCCAAGATCTACTAGCGGGAGGCCCGAAATATTCCTCGTCCTACGAGCAGTACTTC
>TRBJ2-7|TRBD1|few|TRBV5-1
CASSFGQGLNEQYF
TGCGCCAGCAGCTTCGGACAGGGGCTGAACGAGCAGTACTTC
>TRBJ1-2|.|few|TRBV20-1
CSARLTGYGYTF
TGCAGTGCTAGGTTGACAGGCTATGGCTACACCTTC
>TRBJ2-1|TRBD2|many|TRBV6-5
CASSSPGTSGKQFF
TGTGCCAGCAGTTCGCCCGGGACTAGCGGGAAACAGTTCTTC
>TRBJ1-5|.|many|TRBV7-2
CASSLAGRLYQPQHF
TGTGCCAGCAGCTTAGCTGGCAGGCTATATCAGCCCCAGCATTTT
>TRBJ2-3|TRBD1|many|TRBV7-9
CASTPGTEIYTDTQYF
TGTGCCAGCACCCCTGGGACAGAGATTTACACAGATACGCAGTATTTT
>TRBJ2-2|.|many|TRBV5-1
CASSPGQTSNTGELFF
TGCGCCAGCAGCCCTGGGCAAACCTCGAACACCGGGGAGCTGTTTTTT
>TRBJ2-7|.|.|TRBV10-3
CAISETATGLGSYEQYF
TGTGCCATCAGTGAGACCGCGACAGGTCTCGGCTCCTACGAGCAGTACTTC
>TRBJ1-5|.|few|TRBV12-3/TRBV12-4
CASSPDYQPQHF
TGTGCCAGCAGCCCAGACTATCAGCCCCAGCATTTT
>TRBJ2-1|.|few|TRBV5-6
CASSVLADPYNEQFF
TGTGCCAGCAGCGTCCTGGCGGACCCCTACAATGAGCAGTTCTTC
>TRBJ2-1|.|.|TRBV5-4
CASSSPGREQFF
TGTGCCAGCAGCTCGCCGGGACGCGAGCAGTTCTTC
>TRBJ2-1|.|many|TRBV12-3/TRBV12-4
CASSPPGDNEQFF
TGTGCCAGCAGTCCTCCGGGCGACAATGAGCAGTTCTTC
>TRBJ2-2|TRBD2|few|TRBV28
CASSGGTSGTGELFF
TGTGCCAGCAGCGGGGGGACTAGCGGCACCGGGGAGCTGTTTTTT
>TRBJ2-7|TRBD1|few|TRBV7-9
CASSRQGFSYEQYF
TGTGCCAGCAGCCGACAGGGTTTTTCCTACGAGCAGTACTTC
>TRBJ2-2|.|many|TRBV6-4
CASSDNSGTGELFF
TGTGCCAGCAGTGACAATTCGGGCACCGGGGAGCTGTTTTTT
>TRBJ1-6|.|.|TRBV15
CATSKEGLDSPLHF
TGTGCCACCAGCAAGGAGGGTCTGGATTCACCCCTCCACTTT
>TRBJ2-1|.|few|TRBV25-1
CASSGTGSYNEQFF
TGTGCCAGCAGTGGGACGGGCTCCTACAATGAGCAGTTCTTC
>TRBJ2-1|TRBD2|.|TRBV4-1
CASSQRTSGSYNEQFF
TGCGCCAGCAGCCAAAGGACTAGCGGGAGCTACAATGAGCAGTTCTTC
>TRBJ1-1|.|.|TRBV7-6
CASSLILGEEAFF
TGTGCCAGCAGCTTAATACTCGGGGAAGAAGCTTTCTTT
>TRBJ2-7|TRBD2|.|TRBV28
CASSRSGRPSYEQYF
TGTGCCAGCAGCCGCAGCGGGAGGCCCTCCTACGAGCAGTACTTC
>TRBJ1-1|.|.|TRBV5-1
CASSLVGAGNTEAFF
TGCGCCAGCAGCCTGGTGGGGGCAGGGAACACTGAAGCTTTCTTT
>TRBJ2-1|.|.|TRBV28
CASSFSGPNNEQFF
TGTGCCAGCAGTTTCTCCGGGCCAAACAATGAGCAGTTCTTC
>TRBJ2-5|.|many|TRBV5-1
CASTNPGMGETQYF
TGCGCCAGCACCAACCCAGGGATGGGAGAGACCCAGTACTTC
>TRBJ2-2|.|many|TRBV20-1
CSARDQRGPGELFF
TGCAGTGCTAGAGATCAAAGGGGTCCCGGGGAGCTGTTTTTT
>TRBJ2-7|.|many|TRBV5-1
CASSLSGPTYEQYF
TGCGCCAGCAGCTTGAGTGGCCCTACCTACGAGCAGTACTTC
>TRBJ1-1|.|many|TRBV20-1
CSASGGDTEAFF
TGCAGTGCTAGTGGGGGGGACACTGAAGCTTTCTTT
>TRBJ1-2|TRBD1|many|TRBV6-1
CASRGAGQGYGYTF
TGTGCCAGCAGAGGAGCGGGACAGGGGTATGGCTACACCTTC
>TRBJ1-6|.|many|TRBV12-3/TRBV12-4
CASSNGSPLHF
TGTGCCAGCAGTAATGGTTCACCCCTCCACTTT
>TRBJ2-7|TRBD1|few|TRBV27
CASSPRGQGWAGDYEQYF
TGTGCCAGCAGTCCCCGAGGACAGGGCTGGGCCGGGGACTACGAGCAGTACTTC
>TRBJ2-7|.|few|TRBV5-1
CASSLEPVYEQYF
TGCGCCAGCAGCTTGGAACCAGTCTACGAGCAGTACTTC
>TRBJ2-5|.|few|TRBV12-3/TRBV12-4
CASGLRLGETQYF
TGTGCCAGCGGTTTGAGACTGGGTGAGACCCAGTACTTC
>TRBJ2-7|TRBD1|.|TRBV18
CASSPLMGDSVYEQYF
TGTGCCAGCTCACCACTTATGGGGGACAGTGTCTACGAGCAGTACTTC
>TRBJ1-1|TRBD1|few|TRBV2
CASSENKRDRGFGYTEAFF
TGTGCCAGCAGTGAAAATAAGAGGGACAGGGGGTTTGGGTACACTGAAGCTTTCTTT
>TRBJ2-7|.|.|TRBV7-9
CASSQGGVYEQYF
TGTGCCAGCAGCCAAGGCGGGGTCTACGAGCAGTACTTC
>TRBJ2-7|.|.|TRBV27
CASMEGPWGEQYF
TGTGCCAGCATGGAAGGACCGTGGGGCGAGCAGTACTTC
>TRBJ1-1|.|many|TRBV5-1
CASSYGGGDTEAFF
TGCGCCAGCAGCTATGGTGGAGGGGACACTGAAGCTTTCTTT
>TRBJ2-7|.|.|TRBV12-3/TRBV12-4
CASSSRNSYEQYF
TGTGCCAGCAGTTCCAGGAACTCCTACGAGCAGTACTTC
>TRBJ2-1|TRBD2|many|TRBV7-3
CASSLTGTSGRSFNEQFF
TGTGCCAGCAGCTTAACGGGGACTAGCGGGAGATCATTTAATGAGCAGTTCTTC
>TRBJ2-3|TRBD2|.|TRBV6-5
CASSYRGGVPYTQYF
TGTGCCAGCAGTTACCGGGGGGGTGTCCCATATACGCAGTATTTT
>TRBJ1-6|TRBD1|few|TRBV7-8
CASSLATGVNSPLHF
TGTGCCAGCAGCTTAGCGACAGGGGTTAATTCACCCCTCCACTTT
>TRBJ2-3|.|.|TRBV5-1
CASSIIGSWTDTQYF
TGCGCCAGCAGCATAATAGGGAGCTGGACAGATACGCAGTATTTT
>TRBJ2-7|.|.|TRBV13
CASSLGRPVHEQYF
TGTGCCAGCAGCTTAGGACGGCCGGTCCACGAGCAGTACTTC
>TRBJ2-3|TRBD2|many|TRBV7-6
CASSLGSGGTSTDTQYF
TGTGCCAGCAGCTTAGGTTCGGGAGGTACTAGCACAGATACGCAGTATTTT